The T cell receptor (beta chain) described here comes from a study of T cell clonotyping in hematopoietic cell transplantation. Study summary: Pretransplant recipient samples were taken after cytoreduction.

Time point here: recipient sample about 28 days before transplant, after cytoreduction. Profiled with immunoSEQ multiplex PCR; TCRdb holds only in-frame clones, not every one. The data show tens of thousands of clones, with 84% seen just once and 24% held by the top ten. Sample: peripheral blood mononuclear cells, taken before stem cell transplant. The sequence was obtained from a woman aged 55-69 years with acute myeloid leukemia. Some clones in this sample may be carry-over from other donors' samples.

CDR3 in DNA: TGTGCCAGCAGCTTGGGACTAGCAGATACGCAGTATTTT. Residues: CASSLGLADTQYF. V gene TRBV7-8 combines with J gene TRBJ2-3; 8 nucleotides line up with TRBD2. Germline values: CDR1 SGHVS, CDR2 FQNEAQ. The CDR3 consists of 13 residues. J was trimmed by 4 bases and V by 3 bases; bases with no gene match: 0.